Sequencing of this TCR beta chain was carried out in a study of technical replicates of blood from four donors. Germline V CDR1 and CDR2: SEHNR, FQNEAQ (reference sequence). This CDR3 comprises 14 residues. With 4 bases clipped from V and 4 bases from J, the junction kept 7 bases outside the gene matches. TCRdb keeps only in-frame clones here, not all; method: immunoSEQ multiplex PCR. The table has 60,000 or so clones, approximately 97% seen once. This rearrangement joins TRBV7-9 to TRBJ2-7, with 7 nucleotides matching TRBD2. This sequence originates from a human donor in good health. Sequenced sample: T cells isolated from PBMCs. CDR3 in DNA: TGTGCCAGCAGCTCCGGCGGGAGTCTTTACGAGCAGTACTTC. It specifies CASSSGGSLYEQYF.